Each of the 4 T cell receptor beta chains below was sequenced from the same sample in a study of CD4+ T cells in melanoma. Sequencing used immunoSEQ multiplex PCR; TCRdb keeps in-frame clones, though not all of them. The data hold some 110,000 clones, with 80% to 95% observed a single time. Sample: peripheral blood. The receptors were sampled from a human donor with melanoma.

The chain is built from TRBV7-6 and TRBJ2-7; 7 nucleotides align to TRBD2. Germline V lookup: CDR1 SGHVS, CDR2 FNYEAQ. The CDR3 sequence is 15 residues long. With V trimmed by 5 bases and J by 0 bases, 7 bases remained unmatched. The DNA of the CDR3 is TGTGCCAGCAGCGCCCGGTCTAGCGGCTCCTACGAGCAGTACTTC. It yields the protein CASSARSSGSYEQYF. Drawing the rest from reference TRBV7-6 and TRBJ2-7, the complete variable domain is GAGVSQSPRYKVTKRGQDVALRCDPISGHVSLYWYRQALGQGPEFLTYFNYEAQQDKSGLPNDRFSAERPEGSISTLTIQRTEQRDSAMYRCASSARSSGSYEQYFGPGTRLTVT.

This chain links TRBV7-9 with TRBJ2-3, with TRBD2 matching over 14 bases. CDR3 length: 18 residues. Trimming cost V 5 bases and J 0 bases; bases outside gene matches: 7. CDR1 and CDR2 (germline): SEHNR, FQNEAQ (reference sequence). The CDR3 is CASSRGLAGVRSTDTQYF. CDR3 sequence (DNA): TGTGCCAGCAGCAGGGGACTAGCGGGGGTCCGGAGCACAGATACGCAGTATTTT. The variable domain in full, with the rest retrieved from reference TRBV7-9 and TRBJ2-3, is DTGVSQNPRHKITKRGQNVTFRCDPISEHNRLYWYRQTLGQGPEFLTYFQNEAQLEKSRLLSDRFSAERPKGSFSTLEIQRTEQGDSAMYLCASSRGLAGVRSTDTQYFGPGTRLTVL.

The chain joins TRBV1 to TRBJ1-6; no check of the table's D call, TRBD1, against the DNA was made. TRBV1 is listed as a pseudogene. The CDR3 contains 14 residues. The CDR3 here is CTSSRSGRGLSLHF. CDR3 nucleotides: TGCACCAGCAGCCGCAGCGGCAGGGGGCTATCCCTCCACTTT.

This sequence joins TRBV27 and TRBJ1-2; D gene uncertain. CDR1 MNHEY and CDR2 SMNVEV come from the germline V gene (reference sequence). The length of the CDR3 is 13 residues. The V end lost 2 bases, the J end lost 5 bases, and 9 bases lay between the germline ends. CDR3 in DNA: TGTGCCAGCAGTTTAATCGGTGGTTATGGCTACACCTTC. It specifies CASSLIGGYGYTF.